The 9 T cell receptor beta chains listed next were all sequenced from one sample in a study of T-cell reconstitution after alpha-beta-depleted transplantation in children. The library targeted TCRbeta and was prepared with unique molecular identifiers. TCRdb used MiXCR to reprocess the PCR reads, holding one entry per CDR3 protein. The data hold 640,000 or so distinct CDR3 sequences, with roughly 17% observed a single time. Sequenced material: PBMCs from the stem cell graft donor, taken from the stem cell graft. These receptors originate from a human donor who donated a stem cell graft to a child with acute myeloid leukemia.

This clonotype was picked up many times. The chain carries TRBV20-1 and TRBJ1-1; D is unclear. CDR3 length: 12 residues. Trimming took 0 bases from V and 5 from J, leaving 7 bases between them. Germline assignment: CDR1 DFQATT and CDR2 SNEGSKA (reference sequence). The CDR3: CSARDGWTEAFF. The DNA for the CDR3 is TGCAGTGCTAGAGATGGCTGGACTGAAGCTTTCTTT.

This clonotype was counted ten times or more. The chain uses TRBV12-3 or TRBV12-4 and TRBJ2-7; D may be TRBD1 or TRBD2 (5 bases each). Trimming pared 4 bases from V and 3 bases from J, leaving 19 bases between. This CDR3 comprises 16 residues. The CDR3 region has the DNA TGTGCCAGCAGTTCCGTACGGGGCAAGGCCTACTACGAGCAGTACTTC. Translation gives CASSSVRGKAYYEQYF.

The table lists this clonotype with many counts. J is TRBJ2-5 and V is TRBV20-1; D possibly corresponds to TRBD1 (6 bases). The V end lost 4 bases, the J end lost 2 bases, and 8 bases lay between the germline ends. The length of the CDR3 is 12 residues. Per germline, CDR1 DFQATT and CDR2 SNEGSKA (reference sequence). The chain's CDR3 is CSANRVQETQYF. CDR3 DNA sequence: TGCAGTGCTAACAGGGTACAAGAGACCCAGTACTTC.

In its sample, this clonotype was seen many times. The chain couples TRBV20-1 to TRBJ1-6, with TRBD1 matching over 9 bases. This CDR3 region has 13 residues. After removal of 5 bases from V and 7 bases from J, the junction contained 3 bases not matched to a gene. CDR1 is DFQATT, CDR2 SNEGSKA, per germline (reference sequence). CDR3 bases: TGCAGTGCTCGGGACAGGGTCAATTCACCCCTCCACTTT. Protein product: CSARDRVNSPLHF.

In its sample, this clonotype was seen many times. V and J are TRBV27 and TRBJ2-1; 7 bases align to TRBD2. Unmatched junction bases numbered 6, after V lost 7 bases and J lost 6 bases. Germline V CDR1 and CDR2: MNHEY, SMNVEV (reference sequence). The CDR3 runs 13 residues. CDR3 loop: CASTGGGSNEQFF. The CDR3 nucleotides are TGTGCCAGCACTGGGGGGGGGAGCAATGAGCAGTTCTTC.

The rearrangement joins TRBV9 to TRBJ2-1; D is unresolved. The CDR3 runs 13 residues. V lost 1 base and J 6 bases, leaving 8 bases between the germline ends. Looked up from germline, CDR1 is SGDLS and CDR2 is YYNGEE. Here the CDR3 reads CASSVYTGNEQFF. The CDR3, as DNA: TGTGCCAGCAGCGTATACACCGGCAATGAGCAGTTCTTC.

This clonotype came up many times. The chain combines TRBV20-1 with TRBJ2-3, with 10 bases aligning to TRBD2. With V trimmed by 0 bases and J by 3 bases, 6 bases remained unmatched. Per germline, CDR1 DFQATT and CDR2 SNEGSKA (reference sequence). This CDR3 is 16 amino acids long. The CDR3 sequence is CSAREGALAGTDTQYF. The CDR3 coding sequence is TGCAGTGCTAGAGAAGGGGCACTAGCGGGAACAGATACGCAGTATTTT.

This clonotype was detected once. The rearrangement links TRBV6-1 to TRBJ2-7; 9 bases fit TRBD1. CDR3 size: 15 residues. In germline, CDR1 is MNHNS, CDR2 SASEGT. V shed 2 bases, J shed 3 bases, and the junction held 5 bases outside the gene matches. The CDR3 is CASSEYDRGGYEQYV. The CDR3 DNA sequence: TGTGCCAGCAGTGAATATGACAGGGGGGGCTACGAGCAGTACGTC.

This clonotype was detected many times. The genes are TRBV7-6 and TRBJ2-4; D possibly corresponds to TRBD2 (6 bases). Germline V gives CDR1 SGHVS, CDR2 FNYEAQ. With 5 bases removed from V and 2 bases from J, the gap between germline ends came to 13 bases. The CDR3 is 15 amino acids. The CDR3 bases are TGTGCCAGCAGCCCCTCTCGGGGGACCAAAAACATTCAGTACTTC. It encodes CASSPSRGTKNIQYF.